This T cell receptor beta chain comes out of a study of siplizumab effects on memory and regulatory T cells. Study-wide points: Proliferating Tregs from siplizumab cultures lacked functional confirmation of suppression.

Around 9.2 x 10^4 TCR templates underwent assay in every sample. The repertoire was sequenced with immunoSEQ multiplex PCR; TCRdb's copy has only in-frame clones and lacks some. The sample contains about 100,000 clones, 92% of which appear only once. Unmatched junction bases numbered 5, after V lost 0 bases and J lost 4 bases. CDR3 length: 15 residues. Germline V gives CDR1 SGHRS, CDR2 YFSETQ. In the case of this clone: Its antigen remains unknown.

The sequence was collected from a human donor in good health. Sequencing input: Tregs sorted from blood. The chain joins TRBV5-1 to TRBJ2-3; 7 bases map to TRBD2. The CDR3 is CASSLGGGSADTQYF. Written as DNA, the CDR3 is TGCGCCAGCAGCTTGGGGGGCGGGAGCGCAGATACGCAGTATTTT.